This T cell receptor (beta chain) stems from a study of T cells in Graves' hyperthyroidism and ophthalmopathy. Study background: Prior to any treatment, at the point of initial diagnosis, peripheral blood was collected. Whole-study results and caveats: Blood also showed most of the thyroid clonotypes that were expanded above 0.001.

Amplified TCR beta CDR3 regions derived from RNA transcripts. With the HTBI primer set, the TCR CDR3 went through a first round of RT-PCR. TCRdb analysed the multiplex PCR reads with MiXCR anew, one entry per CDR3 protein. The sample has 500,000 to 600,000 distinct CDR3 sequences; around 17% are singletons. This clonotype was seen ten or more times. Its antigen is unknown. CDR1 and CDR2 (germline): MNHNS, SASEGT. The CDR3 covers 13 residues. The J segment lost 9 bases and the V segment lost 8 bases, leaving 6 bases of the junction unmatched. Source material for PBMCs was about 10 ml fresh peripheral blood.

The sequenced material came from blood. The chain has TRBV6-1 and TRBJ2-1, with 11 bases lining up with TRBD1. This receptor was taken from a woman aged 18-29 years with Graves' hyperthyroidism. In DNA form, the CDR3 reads TGTGCCAGCGGACAGGGGGCCTACGGTGAGCAGTTCTTC. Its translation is CASGQGAYGEQFF.